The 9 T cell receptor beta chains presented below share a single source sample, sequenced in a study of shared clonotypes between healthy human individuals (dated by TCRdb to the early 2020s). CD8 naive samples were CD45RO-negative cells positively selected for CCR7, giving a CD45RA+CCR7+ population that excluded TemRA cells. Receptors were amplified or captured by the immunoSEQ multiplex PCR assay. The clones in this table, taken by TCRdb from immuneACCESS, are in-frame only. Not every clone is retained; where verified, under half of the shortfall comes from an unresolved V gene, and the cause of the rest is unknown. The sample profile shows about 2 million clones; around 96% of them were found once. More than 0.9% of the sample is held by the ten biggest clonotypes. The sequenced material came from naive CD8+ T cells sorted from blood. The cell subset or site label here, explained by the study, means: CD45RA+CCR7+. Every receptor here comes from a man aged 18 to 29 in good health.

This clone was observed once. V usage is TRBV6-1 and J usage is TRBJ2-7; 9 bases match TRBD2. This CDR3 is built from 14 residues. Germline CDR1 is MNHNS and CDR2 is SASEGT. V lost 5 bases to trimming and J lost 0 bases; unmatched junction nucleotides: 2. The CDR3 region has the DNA TGTGCCAGCAGTATAGCGGGAGACTCCTACGAGCAGTACTTC. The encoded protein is CASSIAGDSYEQYF.

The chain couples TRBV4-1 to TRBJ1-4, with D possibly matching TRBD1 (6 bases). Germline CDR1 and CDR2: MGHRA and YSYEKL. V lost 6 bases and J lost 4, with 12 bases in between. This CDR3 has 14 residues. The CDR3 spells CASRGAGVNEKLFF. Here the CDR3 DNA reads TGCGCCAGCAGGGGCGCAGGGGTTAATGAAAAACTGTTTTTT.

CDR3 bases: TGCGCCAGCAGCCAAGTAGCGGGGGACCCCACAGATACGCAGTATTTT. Its translation: CASSQVAGDPTDTQYF. The chain has TRBV4-1 and TRBJ2-3; 9 nucleotides agree with TRBD2. The CDR3 contains 16 residues. J gave up 2 bases and V 1 base, and 4 bases lay outside the gene matches. CDR1 and CDR2 from the germline V gene are MGHRA and YSYEKL.

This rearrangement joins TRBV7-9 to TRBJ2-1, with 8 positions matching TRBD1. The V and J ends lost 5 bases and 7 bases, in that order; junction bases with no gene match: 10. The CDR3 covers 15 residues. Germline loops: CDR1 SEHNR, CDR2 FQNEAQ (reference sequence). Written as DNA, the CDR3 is TGTGCCAGCAGCCAAGGACAGGGCAAAAATAATGAGCAGTTCTTC. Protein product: CASSQGQGKNNEQFF.

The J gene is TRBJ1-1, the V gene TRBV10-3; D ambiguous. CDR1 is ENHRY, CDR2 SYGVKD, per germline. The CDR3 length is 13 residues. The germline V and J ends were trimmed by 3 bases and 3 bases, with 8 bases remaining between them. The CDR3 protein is CAISEAGDTEAFF. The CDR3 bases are TGTGCCATCAGTGAAGCGGGTGACACTGAAGCTTTCTTT.

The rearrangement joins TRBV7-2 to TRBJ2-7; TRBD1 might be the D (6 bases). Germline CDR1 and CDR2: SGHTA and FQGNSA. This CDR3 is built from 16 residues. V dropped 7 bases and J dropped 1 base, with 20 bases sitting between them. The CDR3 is CASNAQPDSASYEQYF. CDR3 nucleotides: TGTGCCAGCAATGCCCAACCGGACAGCGCTTCCTACGAGCAGTACTTC.

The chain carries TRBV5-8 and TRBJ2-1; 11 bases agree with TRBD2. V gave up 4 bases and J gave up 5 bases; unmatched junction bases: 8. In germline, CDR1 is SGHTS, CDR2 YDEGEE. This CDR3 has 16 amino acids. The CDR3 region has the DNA TGTGCCAGCAGCGGGCCGGGACTAGCGGACCACAATGAGCAGTTCTTC. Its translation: CASSGPGLADHNEQFF.

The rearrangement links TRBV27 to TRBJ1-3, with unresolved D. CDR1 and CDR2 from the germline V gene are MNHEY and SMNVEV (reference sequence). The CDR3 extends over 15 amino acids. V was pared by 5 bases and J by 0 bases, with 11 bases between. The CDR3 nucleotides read TGTGCCAGCAGTCCAAATGGGTTCTCTGGAAACACCATATATTTT. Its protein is CASSPNGFSGNTIYF.

As DNA, the CDR3 is TGTGCCACCAAGGGGGGCCCCTACGAGCAGTACTTC. Protein sequence: CATKGGPYEQYF. The chain employs TRBV27 and TRBJ2-7; D is tentatively TRBD1 or TRBD2 (6 bases each). Looked up from germline, CDR1 is MNHEY and CDR2 is SMNVEV (reference sequence). Trimming took 10 bases from V and 2 from J, leaving 12 bases between them. This CDR3 region has 12 residues.